The sequence of this T cell receptor beta chain was determined in a study of early T cells in non-severe SARS-CoV-2 infection. Germline values: CDR1 SGDLS, CDR2 YYNGEE. V lost 0 bases to trimming and J lost 0 bases, with 7 bases between them. This CDR3 is 16 amino acids long. This clonotype came up a few times. TCRdb reanalysed the 5' RACE reads using MiXCR and keeps one entry per CDR3 protein. The data hold about 39,000 distinct CDR3 sequences, with roughly 5% observed a single time. The rearrangement links TRBV9 to TRBJ1-6; D possibly corresponds to TRBD1 (5 bases). The TCR was taken from an adult who was a healthcare worker with PCR-confirmed SARS-CoV-2 infection or an uninfected control (not recorded which). Specimen: whole blood. The CDR3 sequence is CASSVDQGSYNSPLHF. The CDR3, as DNA: TGTGCCAGCAGCGTAGATCAGGGCTCCTATAATTCACCCCTCCACTTT.